This T cell receptor beta chain was sequenced for a study of regulatory T cells in long-lasting Graves disease. Arm-PCR of CDR3 regions with iRepertoire HTBI primers generated TCR beta libraries. Each CDR3 protein gets one entry after TCRdb re-called the multiplex PCR reads with MiXCR. The profile shows some 320,000 distinct CDR3 sequences, 18% of them singletons. The germline V gene encodes CDR1 SGHNT and CDR2 YYREEE (reference sequence). The CDR3 totals 16 residues. With 5 bases clipped from V and 0 bases from J, the junction kept 7 bases outside the gene matches. Indicated time point: newly diagnosed GD, antithyroid drugs for less than 3 months. The TCR library was prepared using RNA isolated from PBMCs.

The material sequenced was peripheral blood mononuclear cells (PBMCs), taken at new diagnosis, from a patient treated with antithyroid drugs. The sequence derives from a female donor with Graves disease. The V and J genes are TRBV5-4 and TRBJ2-3; 9 bases are shared with TRBD1. Here the CDR3 reads CASSPFDRGSTDTQYF. CDR3 bases: TGTGCCAGCAGTCCCTTTGACAGGGGGAGCACAGATACGCAGTATTTT.